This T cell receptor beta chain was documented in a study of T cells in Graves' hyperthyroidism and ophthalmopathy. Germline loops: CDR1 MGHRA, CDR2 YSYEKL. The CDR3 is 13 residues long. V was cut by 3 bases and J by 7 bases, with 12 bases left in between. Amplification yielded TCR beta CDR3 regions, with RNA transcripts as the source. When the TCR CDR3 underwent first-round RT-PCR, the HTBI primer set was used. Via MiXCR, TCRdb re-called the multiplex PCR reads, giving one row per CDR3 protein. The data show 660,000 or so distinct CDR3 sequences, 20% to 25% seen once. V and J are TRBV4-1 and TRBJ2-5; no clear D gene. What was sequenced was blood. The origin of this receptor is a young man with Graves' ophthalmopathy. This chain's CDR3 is CASSHLGKGTQYF. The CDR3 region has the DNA TGCGCCAGCAGCCATTTGGGGAAAGGGACCCAGTACTTC.